This entry features one T cell receptor (beta chain) sequence. In germline, CDR1 is SGDLS, CDR2 YYNGEE. The CDR3 length is 15 residues. With 0 bases clipped from V and 8 bases from J, the junction kept 4 bases outside the gene matches. In the original processing: Using reference gene primer amplification, nucleated cell counts were estimated. Profiling relied on immunoSEQ multiplex PCR, and the TCRdb table lists in-frame clones only, not all of them. That table gives V, J and clone size, and the DNA gave D and trimming. The data hold about 220,000 clones, with 75% to 90% observed a single time. The study drew participants aged about 18 to 95 years from 20 to 30 US areas. The sample belongs to a study of blood T cell repertoires in COVID-19. Study at large: The analysed material was cDNA or gDNA that came from T cells, B-cell-depleted T cells, or PBMCs.

V usage is TRBV9 and J usage is TRBJ2-3, with 12 bases identical to TRBD2. This sequence was found in a woman aged 18 to 35 in a cohort exposed to, infected with or recovered from COVID-19 (not recorded which). Sequencing was carried out using PBMCs or T cells enriched from blood (not recorded which). The CDR3 loop is CASSVGTSGGFTQYF. CDR3 nucleotides: TGTGCCAGCAGCGTAGGAACTAGCGGGGGGTTTACGCAGTATTTT.